Described below is a single TCR beta chain sequence and its context. Antigen: not known. This entry belongs to a study of cytomegalovirus exposure and HLA in healthy donors. Although they were nominally healthy when sampled, donors likely had unrecorded immune exposures. CDR1 is SEHNR and CDR2 is FQNEAQ in the germline V gene (reference sequence). The CDR3 sequence is 15 residues long. Trimming took off 3 bases at V and 5 bases at J, with 16 bases between the two ends. Findings and caveats of the study: Most of the CMV-associated TCR beta chains (in a later analysis) appeared to be HLA-restricted. One cluster of highly shared sequence variants probably arose as a sequencing artifact. Fewer N-insertions (relative to the approximately 700-donor mean) were reportedly seen in an Asian-associated ancestry cluster in a later analysis.

The PCR was carried out with 60 Vbeta primers and 13 Jbeta primers. The assay was immunoSEQ multiplex PCR, and TCRdb's table has in-frame clones only and misses some. This sample's table has around 44,000 clones. Sequences were obtained from PBMCs. This clonotype was sampled from a male donor in good health and CMV-seropositive. The chain uses TRBV7-9 and TRBJ1-1; the D gene is possibly TRBD1 (6 bases). The CDR3 DNA reads TGTGCCAGCAGCTTTCTACAGGGTTTGTCTACTGAAGCTTTCTTT. Amino acid sequence: CASSFLQGLSTEAFF.